This passage covers 5 T cell receptor beta chains from one sample sequenced in a study of blood T cell repertoires in COVID-19. The table came from immunoSEQ multiplex PCR; TCRdb's copy has only in-frame clones and leaves some out. Of roughly 190,000 clones in the sample, around nine tenths were seen once. The sample consisted of peripheral blood. The receptors originated from a man between 60 and 75 years old with active or convalescent COVID-19.

As for this clone: Additional DNA sequences in this sample encode the identical CDR3. This chain links TRBV27 with TRBJ1-5; 10 nucleotides align to TRBD1. The CDR3 consists of 15 residues. Germline V gives CDR1 MNHEY, CDR2 SMNVEV (reference sequence). V lost 0 bases and J lost 4; bases outside the gene matches: 0. In nucleotides, the CDR3 is TGTGCCAGCAGTTTATCGGGACAGGGGAATCAGCCCCAGCATTTT. This sequence encodes CASSLSGQGNQPQHF.

The V and J genes are TRBV7-2 and TRBJ2-7; TRBD1 might be the D (5 bases). Trimming stripped 2 bases from V and 6 bases from J, with 11 bases between. CDR1 SGHTA and CDR2 FQGNSA come from the germline V gene. The CDR3 runs to 13 residues. The DNA of the CDR3 is TGTGCCAGCAGCTTAAAGGGGTCGGGCGAGCAGTACTTC. It codes for CASSLKGSGEQYF.

This clone occurred once. This chain links TRBV28 with TRBJ1-3; D uncertain. Trimming shortened V by 6 bases and J by 1 base, and 4 bases separated the two germline ends. Germline V gene sequence: CDR1 MDHEN, CDR2 SYDVKM. The CDR3 totals 12 residues. CDR3 bases: TGTGCCAGCAGAGCGTCTGGAAACACCATATATTTT. It is translated as CASRASGNTIYF.

The V and J genes are TRBV3-1 (or the pseudogene TRBV3-2) and TRBJ2-7; D is possibly TRBD1 (6 bases). Looked up from germline, CDR1 is LGHDT and CDR2 is YNNKEL (reference sequence). The CDR3 totals 14 residues. Trimming removed 0 bases from V and 5 bases from J, with 11 bases in between. The CDR3 coding sequence is TGTGCCAGCAGCCAAGATTTATACAGGGACGAGCAGTACTTC. Translated, it gives CASSQDLYRDEQYF.

The CDR3: CASSPTGLIAGEKLFF. As DNA, the CDR3 is TGTGCCAGCAGCCCTACAGGGCTGATAGCCGGGGAAAAACTGTTTTTT. The chain employs TRBV7-9 and TRBJ1-4, with TRBD1 as a possible D gene (6 bases). CDR1 SEHNR and CDR2 FQNEAQ come from the germline V gene (reference sequence). CDR3 size: 16 residues. V dropped 5 bases and J dropped 8 bases, with 21 bases sitting between them.